The table lists the clone carrying this T cell receptor (beta chain) with a few counts. Its target is unknown. V lost 4 bases to trimming and J lost 5 bases; unmatched junction nucleotides: 9. The germline V gene encodes CDR1 SGHRS and CDR2 YFSETQ. This CDR3 contains 15 residues. The sample belongs to a study of cytomegalovirus exposure and HLA in healthy donors. Study findings and constraints: Researchers reported in a later analysis that a missense DCLRE1C variant was tied to TCR beta V- and J-gene trimming. The authors assumed roughly uniform sequencing depth across donors for presence/absence analyses. Productive status was seen about 90% or about 30% of the time for most TCR beta V segments in an earlier analysis.

Primers included in the PCR were 60 Vbeta and 13 Jbeta primers. Profiled with immunoSEQ multiplex PCR; TCRdb holds only in-frame clones, not every one. The sample consists of roughly 170,000 clones, 65% to 75% of them appearing once. The chain links TRBV5-1 to TRBJ1-1; 9 bases agree with TRBD1. The TCR sequence derives from a girl aged 10-17 years in good health and CMV-seronegative. The sequenced material came from PBMCs. The CDR3 nucleotides are TGCGCCAGCAGCCCTAGGACAGGGGAGTTAACTGAAGCTTTCTTT. Translating gives CASSPRTGELTEAFF.